The 22 T cell receptor beta chains in this list originate from one sample, sequenced in a study of T-cell memory formation after mild COVID-19. TCRdb itself ran the 5' RACE reads through MiXCR, one entry per CDR3 protein. Among just under 150,000 distinct CDR3 sequences listed, 6% to 7% were seen once. Sequenced material: PBMCs or a T cell subset sorted from them (not recorded which). These receptors came from an adult woman who had mild COVID-19 (a few samples of this study predate the infection). Cell type and time point are not known.

This clonotype was detected ten times or more. The chain is built from TRBV10-3 and TRBJ2-2; D unclear. V lost 10 bases and J lost 5, with 14 bases in between. The CDR3 is 13 amino acids. Germline assignment: CDR1 ENHRY and CDR2 SYGVKD. The CDR3 sequence is CATAWAETGELFF. As DNA, the CDR3 is TGTGCCACCGCGTGGGCTGAGACCGGGGAGCTGTTTTTT.

This clonotype was counted many times. This chain uses TRBV20-1 with TRBJ2-3; 11 nucleotides agree with TRBD2. Germline V gene data show CDR1 as DFQATT and CDR2 as SNEGSKA (reference sequence). J was trimmed by 10 bases and V by 2 bases; bases with no gene match: 11. The CDR3 loop spans 15 amino acids. CDR3 nucleotides: TGCAGTGCTAGACCACCCGATAGCGGGAGGGTTCCGCAGTATTTT. This translates into CSARPPDSGRVPQYF.

The rearrangement uses TRBV12-3 or TRBV12-4 and TRBJ2-6; 9 bases agree with TRBD2. V lost 0 bases and J lost 4; bases outside the gene matches: 7. The CDR3 extends over 18 amino acids. CDR3 nucleotides: TGTGCCAGCAGTTTAGCAAGCGGGGGGTTTTCCGGGGCCAACGTCCTGACTTTC. It translates to CASSLASGGFSGANVLTF.

This clonotype appeared many times. V and J are TRBV5-1 and TRBJ1-1; D perhaps matches TRBD1 (5 bases). The CDR3 length is 19 residues. Trimming cost V 4 bases and J 0 bases, with 25 bases left between them. Per the germline V gene, CDR1 is SGHRS and CDR2 is YFSETQ. CDR3 nucleotides: TGCGCCAGCAGCAAAAAATGGGACTCAGAGGGGAACATGAACACTGAAGCTTTCTTT. This sequence encodes CASSKKWDSEGNMNTEAFF.

The J gene is TRBJ2-3, the V gene TRBV29-1; 12 bases are a match to TRBD1. Per the germline V gene, CDR1 is SQVTM and CDR2 is ANQGSEA. The CDR3 consists of 12 residues. J was trimmed by 7 bases and V by 7 bases; bases with no gene match: 3. The CDR3 loop reads CSEGQGANTQYF. In nucleotides, the CDR3 is TGCAGCGAGGGACAGGGGGCAAATACGCAGTATTTT.

Many counts were recorded for this clonotype. The chain combines TRBV7-2 with TRBJ2-5; 12 nucleotides line up with TRBD2. Unmatched junction bases numbered 9, after V lost 2 bases and J lost 8 bases. Germline V CDR1 and CDR2: SGHTA, FQGNSA. This CDR3 spans 16 amino acids. The CDR3 DNA follows: TGTGCCAGCAGCTTAAGACTAGCGGGGGCCAAAGGAACCCAGTACTTC. Its protein is CASSLRLAGAKGTQYF.

This clonotype was seen ten or more times. The rearrangement links TRBV5-1 to TRBJ1-5; 7 bases align to TRBD1. The CDR3 totals 15 residues. Germline CDR1 reads SGHRS; CDR2 reads YFSETQ. With V trimmed by 6 bases and J by 3 bases, 9 bases remained unmatched. The CDR3, as DNA: TGCGCCAGCAAAAAGTGGACAGGCGTCAATCAGCCCCAGCATTTT. This encodes CASKKWTGVNQPQHF.

This clonotype was seen many times. V usage is TRBV10-3 and J usage is TRBJ2-5, with D uncertain. The CDR3 loop spans 17 amino acids. The germline gives CDR1 ENHRY, CDR2 SYGVKD. The V and J ends lost 0 bases and 4 bases respectively, with 18 bases between them. CDR3 in DNA: TGTGCCATCAGTGAGTCAACTAACACGAGACTTGGAGAGACCCAGTACTTC. The encoded protein is CAISESTNTRLGETQYF.

In this sample, this clonotype turned up a few times. The chain combines TRBV6-5 with TRBJ2-2; 7 nucleotides line up with TRBD2. Per the germline V gene, CDR1 is MNHEY and CDR2 is SVGAGI. This CDR3 comprises 17 residues. V lost 4 bases to trimming and J lost 6 bases; unmatched junction nucleotides: 14. The CDR3 spells CASSWGGSGVRPGELFF. CDR3 DNA: TGTGCCAGCAGTTGGGGGGGTAGCGGAGTACGCCCCGGGGAGCTGTTTTTT.

The genes are TRBV4-3 and TRBJ2-7; D possibly corresponds to TRBD1 (6 bases). Germline V lookup: CDR1 LGHNA, CDR2 YSLEER. This CDR3 contains 13 residues. The V end lost 0 bases, the J end lost 6 bases, and 9 bases lay between the germline ends. The CDR3 DNA follows: TGCGCCAGCAGCCAAGATTTCAGGGGCGAGCAGTACTTC. This gives the protein CASSQDFRGEQYF.

V usage is TRBV7-2 and J usage is TRBJ2-3; 8 bases agree with TRBD1. The germline V gene encodes CDR1 SGHTA and CDR2 FQGNSA. The CDR3 covers 15 residues. V lost 8 bases to trimming and J lost 0 bases; unmatched junction nucleotides: 7. As DNA, the CDR3 is TGTGCCAGCCAGGGGCAGGGGGCTAGCACAGATACGCAGTATTTT. Translating it yields CASQGQGASTDTQYF.

The J gene is TRBJ2-7, the V gene TRBV2, with D tentatively TRBD2 (5 bases). CDR3 length: 12 residues. The germline V and J ends were trimmed by 1 base and 7 bases, with 8 bases remaining between them. CDR1 and CDR2 from the germline V gene are SNHLY and FYNNEI. CDR3 in DNA: TGTGCCAGCAGTGAAGAGCCGGGGGAGCAGTACTTC. It is translated as CASSEEPGEQYF.

This clonotype was counted ten times or more. The chain is built from TRBV4-3 and TRBJ2-5; either TRBD1 or TRBD2 may supply D (5 bases each). V lost 4 bases, J lost 5 bases, and 14 bases lay in between. CDR3 length: 14 residues. The germline V gene has CDR1 LGHNA and CDR2 YSLEER. The CDR3 protein is CASSRTDGAETQYF. The CDR3 DNA sequence: TGCGCCAGCAGCCGGACGGACGGGGCTGAGACCCAGTACTTC.

V and J are TRBV20-1 and TRBJ2-7; 7 nucleotides line up with TRBD2. Germline CDR1 DFQATT, CDR2 SNEGSKA (reference sequence). V lost 6 bases and J lost 2; bases outside the gene matches: 4. The CDR3 totals 12 residues. CDR3 protein: CSATSDPYEQYF. CDR3 nucleotide sequence: TGCAGTGCCACTAGCGACCCCTACGAGCAGTACTTC.

The V call is TRBV12-3 or TRBV12-4, the J call TRBJ1-1; no firm D call. Trimming pared 2 bases from V and 3 bases from J, leaving 13 bases between. The CDR3 is 15 amino acids. CDR3 sequence: CASSLPRGLDTEAFF. In DNA, the CDR3 is TGTGCCAGCAGTTTACCCCGGGGATTGGACACTGAAGCTTTCTTT.

This clonotype has just a few counts. This chain uses TRBV5-1 with TRBJ2-1; 13 bases align to TRBD2. The CDR3 loop spans 16 amino acids. With 4 bases clipped from V and 4 bases from J, the junction kept 5 bases outside the gene matches. CDR1 is SGHRS, CDR2 YFSETQ, per germline. The chain's CDR3 is CASSTPLAGGYNEQFF. In DNA form, the CDR3 reads TGCGCCAGCAGCACCCCACTAGCGGGGGGGTACAATGAGCAGTTCTTC.

This clonotype has ten or more counts. The genes are TRBV4-2 and TRBJ1-5; D gene uncertain. The CDR3 totals 13 residues. V was shortened by 1 base and J by 5 bases, with 6 bases between the two germline ends. Germline V gives CDR1 LGHNA, CDR2 YNFKEQ. The CDR3 here is CASSQGRYQPQHF. The CDR3 region has the DNA TGTGCCAGCAGCCAAGGCCGATATCAGCCCCAGCATTTT.

Ten or more counts support this clonotype. This rearrangement joins TRBV12-3 or TRBV12-4 to TRBJ2-5; the D gene is possibly TRBD2 (6 bases). The CDR3 spans 16 residues. Trimming stripped 3 bases from V and 1 base from J, with 15 bases between. The CDR3 DNA sequence: TGTGCCAGCAGTTTGGCGGGAAGGGTGTCCCAAGAGACCCAGTACTTC. This codes for CASSLAGRVSQETQYF.

The chain links TRBV4-3 to TRBJ2-5; 11 nucleotides agree with TRBD2. The V gene's germline CDR1 is LGHNA and CDR2 YSLEER. CDR3 length equals 16 residues. J gave up 5 bases and V 1 base, and 6 bases lay outside the gene matches. The CDR3 sequence: CASSQVFGTSGETQYF. The CDR3 nucleotides read TGCGCCAGCAGCCAAGTATTCGGGACTAGCGGTGAGACCCAGTACTTC.

V gene TRBV30 combines with J gene TRBJ1-6; D uncertain. The CDR3 covers 15 residues. Germline V gene lookup returns CDR1 GTSNPN and CDR2 SVGIG (reference sequence). V was shortened by 4 bases and J by 5 bases, with 15 bases between the two germline ends. The CDR3 sequence is CAWIQVSLNNSPLHF. CDR3 sequence (DNA): TGTGCCTGGATCCAAGTCTCGCTGAATAATTCACCCCTCCACTTT.

This clonotype was observed at least ten times. The rearrangement links TRBV24-1 to TRBJ2-4; possibly TRBD1 for D (6 bases). Germline V lookup: CDR1 KGHDR, CDR2 SFDVKD. Between the trimmed V and J ends, which lost 5 bases and 10 bases, there was a span of 8 bases. This CDR3 has 11 residues. This CDR3 reads CATSVGQIQYF. CDR3 bases: TGTGCCACCAGTGTTGGACAGATTCAGTACTTC.

This clonotype occurred many times. The chain employs TRBV12-5 and TRBJ2-2, with TRBD2 matching 13 bases. Germline V lookup: CDR1 LGHNT, CDR2 FRNRAP. This CDR3 has 18 residues. The junction had 7 bases not matched to a gene; V was cut back by 4 bases and J by 2 bases. CDR3 sequence: CASGSTRLAGGNTGELFF. CDR3 bases: TGTGCTAGTGGTTCGACCCGACTAGCGGGAGGAAACACCGGGGAGCTGTTTTTT.